A selection of T cell receptor beta chains follows, all from one sample in a study of T cells after posttransplantation cyclophosphamide. Clones were read by immunoSEQ multiplex PCR, and TCRdb kept only the in-frame ones, dropping some. The profile covers some 21,000 clones, with about 86% appearing a single time and more than 2% taken by the ten largest. The sequenced sample was PBMCs, obtained about 400 days after allogeneic stem cell transplant with calcineurin inhibitor and methotrexate. The source is a female patient aged 30-39 years who received an allogeneic stem cell transplant from an unrelated donor, was CMV-positive, and had acute and chronic GVHD. Some T cells may originate from the graft donor. The CDR3 runs from the conserved cysteine through the conserved F or W. A D gene is named only where the DNA matches it firmly. Rows may omit the clone size; those that give it use once, few, many or a size class.

CDR3: CASASGGGQETQYF
DNA: TGTGCCAGCGCTAGCGGGGGAGGACAAGAGACCCAGTACTTC
V: TRBV6-5
J: TRBJ2-5
D: TRBD2
size: NA
length: 14

CDR3: CASSPEGAPSTQYF
DNA: TGTGCCAGCAGCCCGGAGGGGGCCCCTTCCACCCAGTACTTC
V: TRBV7-9
J: TRBJ2-5
D: NA
size: NA
length: 14

CDR3: CASSSFWRKATEAFF
DNA: TGTGCCAGCAGCTCGTTTTGGAGGAAGGCCACTGAAGCTTTCTTT
V: TRBV5-6
J: TRBJ1-1
D: NA
size: NA
length: 15

CDR3: CASSPSPRGMGLYGYTF
DNA: TGTGCCAGCAGCCCTAGTCCAAGGGGGATGGGGCTTTATGGCTACACCTTC
V: TRBV7-3
J: TRBJ1-2
D: NA
size: NA
length: 17

CDR3: CASSVGGGAETQYF
DNA: TGTGCCAGCAGCGTCGGCGGGGGGGCAGAGACCCAGTACTTC
V: TRBV9
J: TRBJ2-5
D: TRBD2
size: NA
length: 14

CDR3: CASSFRTVPYEQYF
DNA: TGTGCCAGCAGTTTCCGGACAGTCCCCTACGAGCAGTACTTC
V: TRBV27
J: TRBJ2-7
D: NA
size: NA
length: 14

CDR3: CASSVYGESYNEQFF
DNA: TGTGCCAGCAGCGTCTACGGGGAGTCCTACAATGAGCAGTTCTTC
V: TRBV9
J: TRBJ2-1
D: NA
size: NA
length: 15

CDR3: CASSHPDRESGPQHF
DNA: TGCGCCAGCAGCCACCCCGACAGGGAGTCTGGTCCCCAGCATTTT
V: TRBV4-1
J: TRBJ1-5
D: TRBD1
size: NA
length: 15

CDR3: CASSLVFSGGRQETQYF
DNA: TGTGCCAGCAGCTTAGTGTTTAGCGGGGGGAGGCAAGAGACCCAGTACTTC
V: TRBV7-6
J: TRBJ2-5
D: TRBD2
size: NA
length: 17

CDR3: CASSQGRGRTGGSYEQYF
DNA: TGCGCCAGCAGCCAAGGACGCGGGCGGACAGGGGGTTCCTACGAGCAGTACTTC
V: TRBV4-1
J: TRBJ2-7
D: TRBD1
size: NA
length: 18

CDR3: CASSLGLAGGFGEQYF
DNA: TGTGCCAGCAGCTTGGGACTAGCGGGAGGGTTTGGAGAGCAGTACTTC
V: TRBV5-4
J: TRBJ2-7
D: TRBD2
size: NA
length: 16

CDR3: CASSLRYYLGTGGKDEQFF
DNA: TGTGCCAGCAGCTTGAGGTATTATTTAGGGACAGGGGGTAAGGATGAGCAGTTCTTC
V: TRBV5-8
J: TRBJ2-1
D: TRBD1
size: NA
length: 19

CDR3: CASSLSGRGGQETQYF
DNA: TGTGCCAGCAGCTTAAGCGGGCGGGGGGGCCAAGAGACCCAGTACTTC
V: TRBV7-3
J: TRBJ2-5
D: TRBD2
size: NA
length: 16

CDR3: CAWSSTSGAYNEQFF
DNA: TGTGCCTGGAGTTCGACTAGCGGGGCCTACAATGAGCAGTTCTTC
V: TRBV30
J: TRBJ2-1
D: TRBD2
size: NA
length: 15

CDR3: CASSQDTRAEQFF
DNA: TGCGCCAGCAGCCAAGATACGAGGGCCGAGCAGTTCTTC
V: TRBV4-3
J: TRBJ2-1
D: NA
size: NA
length: 13

CDR3: CATSRESLGENEQYF
DNA: TGTGCCACCAGCAGAGAGTCCTTAGGAGAGAACGAGCAGTACTTC
V: TRBV15
J: TRBJ2-7
D: NA
size: once
length: 15

CDR3: CASSRGPLKTQYF
DNA: TGTGCCAGCAGCCGAGGGCCCCTGAAGACCCAGTACTTC
V: TRBV5-6
J: TRBJ2-5
D: NA
size: NA
length: 13

CDR3: CASSFGQGFYNEQFF
DNA: TGTGCCAGCAGTTTTGGACAGGGGTTCTACAATGAGCAGTTCTTC
V: TRBV27
J: TRBJ2-1
D: TRBD1
size: NA
length: 15

CDR3: CASSLAASGRPFYNEQFF
DNA: TGTGCCAGCAGCTTAGCGGCTAGCGGGAGGCCCTTCTACAATGAGCAGTTCTTC
V: TRBV11-2
J: TRBJ2-1
D: TRBD2
size: NA
length: 18

CDR3: CASSFPRSEAQYF
DNA: TGTGCCAGCAGCTTTCCACGAAGCGAGGCCCAGTACTTC
V: TRBV7-2
J: TRBJ2-5
D: NA
size: NA
length: 13

CDR3: CASSVGTSGNNEQFF
DNA: TGTGCCAGCAGTGTTGGGACTAGCGGAAACAATGAGCAGTTCTTC
V: TRBV6-4
J: TRBJ2-1
D: TRBD2
size: NA
length: 15

CDR3: CASSRMRAGENIQYF
DNA: TGTGCCAGCAGCCGGATGAGAGCGGGGGAAAACATTCAGTACTTC
V: TRBV7-8
J: TRBJ2-4
D: TRBD2
size: NA
length: 15

CDR3: CASSRGGSSGGYTF
DNA: TGTGCCAGCAGCCGGGGTGGAAGTTCGGGTGGCTACACCTTC
V: TRBV7-8
J: TRBJ1-2
D: NA
size: NA
length: 14